Listed below are T cell receptor beta chains from one sample, sequenced in a study of blood T cell repertoires in COVID-19. Sequenced by immunoSEQ multiplex PCR; TCRdb stores in-frame clones only, minus some. In the table there are 300,000 to 400,000 clones, more than 75% of which are singletons. The sample comprised PBMCs or T cells enriched from blood (not recorded which). The receptor source for this set is a woman aged 25 to 39 who had recovered from COVID-19. Each CDR3 is given with its conserved first and last residue. A D gene is named only where the DNA matches it firmly. Some rows have no size entry. The others give once, few or many, or a class for an expanded clone.

D: TRBD1; V: TRBV11-2; length: 15; J: TRBJ1-2; size: NA; DNA: TGTGCCAGCAGCTCCGCCGACAGGGGTGGCTATGGCTACACCTTC; CDR3: CASSSADRGGYGYTF
D: NA; V: TRBV19; length: 16; J: TRBJ1-1; size: NA; DNA: TGTGCCAGTAGTATAGATCCAGGGGAGATGAACACTGAAGCTTTCTTT; CDR3: CASSIDPGEMNTEAFF
D: NA; V: TRBV6-1; length: 18; J: TRBJ2-3; size: NA; DNA: TGTGCCAGCAGTGAAGCGCGCTCATCAGGGGTTGTGGCAGATACGCAGTATTTT; CDR3: CASSEARSSGVVADTQYF
D: NA; V: TRBV6-1; length: 14; J: TRBJ2-2; size: NA; DNA: TGTGCCAGCAGTGAAGAGGACATCACCGGGGAGCTGTTTTTT; CDR3: CASSEEDITGELFF
D: TRBD1; V: TRBV7-9; length: 15; J: TRBJ2-7; size: NA; DNA: TGTGCCAGCAGCTTGGGGGACAGGAGAGCCTACGAGCAGTACTTC; CDR3: CASSLGDRRAYEQYF
D: TRBD1; V: TRBV7-9; length: 14; J: TRBJ1-6; size: NA; DNA: TGTGCCAGCAGCTGGGGACAGGGAAATTCACCCCTCCACTTT; CDR3: CASSWGQGNSPLHF
D: TRBD2; V: TRBV29-1; length: 18; J: TRBJ2-5; size: NA; DNA: TGCAGCGTTGAAGATCGGTTTACTAGCGGGGGAACACAAGAGACCCAGTACTTC; CDR3: CSVEDRFTSGGTQETQYF
D: NA; V: TRBV7-8; length: 15; J: TRBJ2-7; size: NA; DNA: TGTGCCAGCAGCTTAGCGATGGCAGGCAACGACGAGCAGTACTTC; CDR3: CASSLAMAGNDEQYF
D: TRBD1; V: TRBV6-1; length: 14; J: TRBJ1-5; size: NA; DNA: TGTGCCAGCAGTGAAGCGCAACAGGGGGCACTCCAGCATTTT; CDR3: CASSEAQQGALQHF
D: TRBD2; V: TRBV19; length: 18; J: TRBJ2-1; size: NA; DNA: TGTGCCAGTAGTAAGCCCCCTGTCCTGACTAGCGGGGGGGATGAGCAGTTCTTC; CDR3: CASSKPPVLTSGGDEQFF
D: TRBD2; V: TRBV6-4; length: 16; J: TRBJ2-1; size: NA; DNA: TGTGCCAGCAGTGTACTAGCGGGGGCTTCCTACAATGAGCAGTTCTTC; CDR3: CASSVLAGASYNEQFF
D: NA; V: TRBV11-2; length: 13; J: TRBJ1-5; size: few; DNA: TGTGCCAGCAGCCCGACGACAGGCCAGCCCCAGCATTTT; CDR3: CASSPTTGQPQHF
D: NA; V: TRBV6-5; length: 14; J: TRBJ1-6; size: NA; DNA: TGTGCCAGCAGTTACTCGGTAGGGGGTTCACCCCTCCACTTT; CDR3: CASSYSVGGSPLHF
D: NA; V: TRBV10-1; length: 13; J: TRBJ1-1; size: NA; DNA: TGCGCCAGCAGTGAGGACAGGAACACTGAAGCTTTCTTT; CDR3: CASSEDRNTEAFF
D: NA; V: TRBV28; length: 14; J: TRBJ2-7; size: NA; DNA: TGTGCCAGCAGTCCGGCGCAGTTGAGGTACGAGCAGTACTTC; CDR3: CASSPAQLRYEQYF
D: TRBD1; V: TRBV24-1; length: 15; J: TRBJ1-1; size: NA; DNA: TGTGCCACCAGTGAGCAAACAGGGGGGAACACTGAAGCTTTCTTT; CDR3: CATSEQTGGNTEAFF
D: NA; V: TRBV28; length: 11; J: TRBJ1-2; size: once; DNA: TGTGCCAGCAGACTAGGGCTTGGCTACACCTTC; CDR3: CASRLGLGYTF
D: NA; V: TRBV28; length: 14; J: TRBJ1-2; size: NA; DNA: TGTGCCAGCAGTCGATCTGGAGGGAACTATGGCTACACCTTC; CDR3: CASSRSGGNYGYTF
D: TRBD1; V: TRBV7-9; length: 13; J: TRBJ2-7; size: NA; DNA: TGTGCCAGCAGCAAACAGGGGGCCTACGAGCAGTACTTC; CDR3: CASSKQGAYEQYF
D: NA; V: TRBV10-3; length: 17; J: TRBJ2-3; size: many; DNA: TGTGCCATCAGAGGGAAACAGGGAGACAGCTTGACAGATACGCAGTATTTT; CDR3: CAIRGKQGDSLTDTQYF
D: NA; V: TRBV29-1; length: 11; J: TRBJ1-1; size: NA; DNA: TGCAGCGCCGAGTTGGGGGGGAGGGCTTTCTTT; CDR3: CSAELGGRAFF
D: NA; V: TRBV21-1; length: 15; J: TRBJ1-4; size: NA; DNA: TGTGCCAGCAGCAAAGCAGGGGGTAAGCTCGGAAAACTGTTTTTT; CDR3: CASSKAGGKLGKLFF
D: NA; V: TRBV7-9; length: 13; J: TRBJ2-7; size: NA; DNA: TGTGCCAGCAGCCTGACCGGGGTAAGGGAGCAGTACTTC; CDR3: CASSLTGVREQYF
D: TRBD1; V: TRBV15; length: 16; J: TRBJ1-6; size: NA; DNA: TGTGCCACCAGCAGTGCGGACCGGGACAGAGGTACACCCCTCCACTTT; CDR3: CATSSADRDRGTPLHF
D: TRBD2; V: TRBV5-1; length: 16; J: TRBJ2-1; size: NA; DNA: TGCGCCAGCAGCTCCGGACTAGCGTTCTCCTACAATGAGCAGTTCTTC; CDR3: CASSSGLAFSYNEQFF